The 3 T cell receptor beta chains below all came from one sample that was sequenced in a study of blood T cell repertoires in COVID-19. The table came from immunoSEQ multiplex PCR; TCRdb's copy has only in-frame clones and leaves some out. Here the sample spans 200,000 to 250,000 clones, approximately 85% being singletons. The sequencing input was peripheral blood. These TCRs come from a middle-aged man with acute or convalescent COVID-19.

The V and J genes are TRBV10-2 and TRBJ1-5, with D hard to call. CDR1 and CDR2 (germline): WSHSY, SAAADI. V was clipped by 5 bases and J by 4 bases, with 6 bases between them. The CDR3 extends over 12 amino acids. The CDR3 loop is CASSPGNQPQHF. Here the CDR3 DNA reads TGCGCCAGCAGTCCGGGTAATCAGCCCCAGCATTTT.

This rearrangement joins TRBV9 to TRBJ2-1, with 11 nucleotides matching TRBD2. Germline V gene sequence: CDR1 SGDLS, CDR2 YYNGEE. This CDR3 contains 16 residues. The V gene end was trimmed by 1 base and the J gene end by 8 bases; junction bases not matched to a gene: 8. CDR3 protein: CASSVFGSGGADEQFF. As DNA, the CDR3 is TGTGCCAGCAGCGTATTCGGTAGCGGGGGGGCAGATGAGCAGTTCTTC.

This chain uses TRBV24-1 with TRBJ2-1; D call uncertain. Germline loops: CDR1 KGHDR, CDR2 SFDVKD. The CDR3 is made up of 13 amino acids. Trimming took 4 bases from V and 6 from J, leaving 9 bases between them. This chain's CDR3 is CATSDLYSNEQFF. In nucleotides, the CDR3 is TGTGCCACCAGTGACCTTTACAGCAATGAGCAGTTCTTC.